The text below deals with one T cell receptor beta chain. This record belongs to a study of cytomegalovirus exposure and HLA in healthy donors. Germline-derived CDR1 and CDR2 are SEHNR and FQNEAQ (reference sequence). The V and J ends lost 1 base and 11 bases, in that order; junction bases with no gene match: 6. The CDR3 consists of 15 residues. Primers for the PCR totalled 60 Vbeta and 13 Jbeta. The data were produced by immunoSEQ multiplex PCR, yet TCRdb's version contains in-frame clones alone and is incomplete. This table has approximately 140,000 clones, about three quarters appearing once. Sequencing used PBMCs. The chain combines TRBV7-9 with TRBJ2-5; 14 bases are a match to TRBD2. The sequence derives from a middle-aged man in good health and CMV-seropositive. The CDR3, as DNA: TGTGCCAGCAGCTTAGGGGGACTAGCGGGAGCAGGGCAGTACTTC. This codes for CASSLGGLAGAGQYF.